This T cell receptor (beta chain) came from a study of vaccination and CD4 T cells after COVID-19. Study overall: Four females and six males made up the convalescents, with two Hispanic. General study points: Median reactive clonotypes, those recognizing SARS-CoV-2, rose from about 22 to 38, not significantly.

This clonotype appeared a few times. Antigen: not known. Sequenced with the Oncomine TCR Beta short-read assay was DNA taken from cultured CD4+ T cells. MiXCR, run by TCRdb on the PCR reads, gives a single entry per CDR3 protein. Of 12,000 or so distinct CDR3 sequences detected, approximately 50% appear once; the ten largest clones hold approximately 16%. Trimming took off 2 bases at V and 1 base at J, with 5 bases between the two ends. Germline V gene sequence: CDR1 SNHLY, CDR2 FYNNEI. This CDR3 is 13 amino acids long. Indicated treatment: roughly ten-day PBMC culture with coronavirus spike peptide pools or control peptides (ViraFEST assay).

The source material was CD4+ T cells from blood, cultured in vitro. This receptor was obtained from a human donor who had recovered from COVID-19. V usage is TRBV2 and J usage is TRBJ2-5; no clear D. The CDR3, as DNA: TGTGCCAGCAGTGAACTCGGCCAAGAGACCCAGTACTTC. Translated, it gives CASSELGQETQYF.